This T cell receptor beta chain was obtained from a study of sequential checkpoint blockade in melanoma. Study information: After both sequences, patients received maintenance nivolumab.

Noted treatment: randomized to nivolumab then ipilimumab (arm A) or the reverse (arm B). Patients had received no earlier DNA-damaging chemotherapy. PBMC sorting kept live CD3+CD8+ cells without CD19 or CD56. Germline V lookup: CDR1 MGHRA, CDR2 YSYEKL. Trimming cost V 4 bases and J 7 bases; bases outside gene matches: 1. This CDR3 contains 11 residues. Sequencing was performed with immunoSEQ multiplex PCR; in TCRdb, only in-frame clones are kept and a portion is missing. The sample carries 25,000 to 30,000 clones, around three quarters recorded once. The sequencing here drew on CD8+ T cells sorted from blood (inferred from file names), taken from a patient given nivolumab and ipilimumab in sequence. The rearrangement links TRBV4-1 to TRBJ2-7; 7 nucleotides agree with TRBD2. This receptor was taken from a human donor with melanoma. The CDR3: CASSPGGEQYF. The CDR3 nucleotides are TGCGCCAGCAGCCCCGGGGGGGAGCAGTACTTC.